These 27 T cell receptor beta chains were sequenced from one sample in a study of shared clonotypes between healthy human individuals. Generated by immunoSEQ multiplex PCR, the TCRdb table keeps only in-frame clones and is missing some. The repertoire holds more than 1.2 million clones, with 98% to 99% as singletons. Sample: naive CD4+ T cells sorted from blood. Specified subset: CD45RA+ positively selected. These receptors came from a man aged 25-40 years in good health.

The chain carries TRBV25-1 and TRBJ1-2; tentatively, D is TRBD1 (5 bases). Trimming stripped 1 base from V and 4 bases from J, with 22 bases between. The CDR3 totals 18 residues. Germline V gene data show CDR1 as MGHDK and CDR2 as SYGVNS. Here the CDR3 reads CASSESWAGGARSYGYTF. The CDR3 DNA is TGTGCCAGCAGTGAATCTTGGGCTGGAGGGGCCCGTTCCTATGGCTACACCTTC.

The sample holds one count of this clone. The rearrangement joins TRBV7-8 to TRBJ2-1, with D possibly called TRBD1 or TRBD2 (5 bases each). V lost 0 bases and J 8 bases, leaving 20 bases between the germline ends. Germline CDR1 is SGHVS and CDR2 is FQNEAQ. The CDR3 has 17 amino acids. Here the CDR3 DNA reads TGTGCCAGCAGCTTAGCGCATTGGAGGACCCGAGGGGATGAGCAGTTCTTC. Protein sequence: CASSLAHWRTRGDEQFF.

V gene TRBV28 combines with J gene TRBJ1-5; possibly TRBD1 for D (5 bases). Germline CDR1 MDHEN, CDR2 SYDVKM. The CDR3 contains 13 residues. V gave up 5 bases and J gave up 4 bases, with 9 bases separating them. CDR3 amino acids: CASSDKGNQPQHF. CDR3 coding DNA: TGTGCCAGCAGTGACAAGGGGAATCAGCCCCAGCATTTT.

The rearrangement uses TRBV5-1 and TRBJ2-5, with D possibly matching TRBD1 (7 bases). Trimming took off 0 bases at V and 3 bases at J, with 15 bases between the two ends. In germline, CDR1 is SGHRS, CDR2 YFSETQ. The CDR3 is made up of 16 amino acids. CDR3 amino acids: CASSLEAGRGEETQYF. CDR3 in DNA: TGCGCCAGCAGCTTGGAAGCGGGCAGGGGGGAAGAGACCCAGTACTTC.

CDR3 sequence reads: CASSYFRPGAGNTIYF. The CDR3 region has the DNA TGTGCCAGCAGTTATTTCCGCCCAGGAGCTGGAAACACCATATATTTT. The rearrangement links TRBV6-5 to TRBJ1-3; unclear D gene. From germline, CDR1 is MNHEY and CDR2 SVGAGI. Trimming shortened V by 3 bases and J by 2 bases, and 14 bases separated the two germline ends. The CDR3 spans 16 residues.

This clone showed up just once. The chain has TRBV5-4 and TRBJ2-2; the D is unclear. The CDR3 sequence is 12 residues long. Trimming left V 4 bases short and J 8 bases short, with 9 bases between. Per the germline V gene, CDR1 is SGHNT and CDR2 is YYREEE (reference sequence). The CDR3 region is CASSLPRGELFF. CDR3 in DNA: TGTGCCAGCAGCCTCCCTCGGGGGGAGCTGTTTTTT.

The CDR3 region is CASGLDLNYEQYF. The CDR3 bases are TGTGCTAGTGGTTTGGACCTTAACTACGAGCAGTACTTC. The J gene is TRBJ2-7, the V gene TRBV12-5, with no clear D. Germline V lookup: CDR1 LGHNT, CDR2 FRNRAP. The CDR3 extends over 13 amino acids. V lost 1 base to trimming and J lost 3 bases, with 7 bases between them.

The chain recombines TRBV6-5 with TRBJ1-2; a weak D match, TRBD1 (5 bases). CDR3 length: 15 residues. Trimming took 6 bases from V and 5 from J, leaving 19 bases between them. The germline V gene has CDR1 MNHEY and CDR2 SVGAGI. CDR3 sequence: CASRNHGTPDYGYTF. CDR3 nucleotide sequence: TGTGCCAGCAGAAACCACGGGACTCCCGATTATGGCTACACCTTC.

This CDR3 reads CASSPNTGTGNTIYF. For the CDR3, the DNA is TGCGCCAGCAGCCCAAATACAGGGACTGGAAACACCATATATTTT. This chain connects TRBV5-1 to TRBJ1-3; tentatively, D is TRBD1 (6 bases). Germline V CDR1 and CDR2: SGHRS, YFSETQ. This CDR3 comprises 15 residues. V was clipped by 4 bases and J by 2 bases, with 13 bases between them.

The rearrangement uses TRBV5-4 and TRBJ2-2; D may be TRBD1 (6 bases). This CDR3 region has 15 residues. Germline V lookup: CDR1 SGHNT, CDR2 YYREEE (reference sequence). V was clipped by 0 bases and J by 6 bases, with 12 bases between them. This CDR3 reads CASSLGSGAAGELFF. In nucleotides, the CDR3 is TGTGCCAGCAGCTTGGGATCAGGGGCGGCCGGGGAGCTGTTTTTT. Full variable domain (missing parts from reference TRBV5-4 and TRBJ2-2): ETGVTQSPTHLIKTRGQQVTLRCSSQSGHNTVSWYQQALGQGPQFIFQYYREEENGRGNFPPRFSGLQFPNYSSELNVNALELDDSALYLCASSLGSGAAGELFFGEGSRLTVL.

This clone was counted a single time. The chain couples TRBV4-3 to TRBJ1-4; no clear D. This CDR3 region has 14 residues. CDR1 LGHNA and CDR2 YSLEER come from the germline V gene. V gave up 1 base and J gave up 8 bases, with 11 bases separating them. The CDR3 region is CASSQVHISEKLFF. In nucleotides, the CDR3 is TGCGCCAGCAGCCAAGTTCACATCTCCGAAAAACTGTTTTTT.

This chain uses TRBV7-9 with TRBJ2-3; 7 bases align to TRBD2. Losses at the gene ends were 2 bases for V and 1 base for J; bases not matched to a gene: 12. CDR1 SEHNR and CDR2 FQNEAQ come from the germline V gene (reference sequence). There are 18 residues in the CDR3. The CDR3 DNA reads TGTGCCAGCAGCTTAATGTCGGACATCCTAGCGGGCACAGATACGCAGTATTTT. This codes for CASSLMSDILAGTDTQYF.

The CDR3 bases are TGCAGCGTTGAAATGGGCAGTAGGCGGGGTTTCAACGAGCAGTACTTC. The encoded protein is CSVEMGSRRGFNEQYF. This sequence joins TRBV29-1 and TRBJ2-7, with D possibly TRBD2 on 6 matching bases. Germline lookup yields CDR1 SQVTM and CDR2 ANQGSEA. This CDR3 is 16 amino acids long. The V end was cut by 2 bases, the J end by 5 bases, with 22 bases between.

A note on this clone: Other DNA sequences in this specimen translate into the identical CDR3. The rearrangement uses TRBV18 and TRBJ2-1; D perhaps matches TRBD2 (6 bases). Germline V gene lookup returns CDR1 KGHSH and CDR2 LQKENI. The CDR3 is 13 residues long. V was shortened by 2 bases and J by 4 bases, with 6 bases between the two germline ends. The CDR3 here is CASSPGGYNEQFF. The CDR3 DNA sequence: TGTGCCAGCTCACCAGGGGGGTACAATGAGCAGTTCTTC.

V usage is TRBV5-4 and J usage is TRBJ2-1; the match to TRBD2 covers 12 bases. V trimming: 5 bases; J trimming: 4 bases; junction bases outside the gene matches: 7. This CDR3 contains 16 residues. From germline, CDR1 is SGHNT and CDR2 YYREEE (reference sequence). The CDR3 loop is CASRTLAGGPYNEQFF. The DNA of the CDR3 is TGTGCCAGCAGAACCCTAGCGGGAGGGCCTTACAATGAGCAGTTCTTC.

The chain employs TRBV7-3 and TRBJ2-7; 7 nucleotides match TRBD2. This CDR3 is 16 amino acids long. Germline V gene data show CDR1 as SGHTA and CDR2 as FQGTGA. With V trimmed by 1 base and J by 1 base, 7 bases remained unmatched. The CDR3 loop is CASSLMVASGSYEQYF. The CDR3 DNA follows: TGTGCCAGCAGCTTAATGGTGGCTAGCGGTTCCTACGAGCAGTACTTC.

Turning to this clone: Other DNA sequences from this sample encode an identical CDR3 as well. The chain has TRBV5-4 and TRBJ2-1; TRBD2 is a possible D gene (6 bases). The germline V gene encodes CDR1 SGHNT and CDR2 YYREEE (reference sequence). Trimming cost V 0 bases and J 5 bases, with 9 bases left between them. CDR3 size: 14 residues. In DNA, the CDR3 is TGTGCCAGCAGCTTGGCCGGGAGAGACAATGAGCAGTTCTTC. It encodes CASSLAGRDNEQFF.

CDR3 sequence (DNA): TGCGCCAGCAGCTTCGCCCAGGGGGTGGGCACTGAAGCTTTCTTT. It codes for CASSFAQGVGTEAFF. This chain connects TRBV5-1 to TRBJ1-1; TRBD1 agrees at 7 bases. The CDR3 has 15 amino acids. The V gene end was trimmed by 2 bases and the J gene end by 4 bases; junction bases not matched to a gene: 8. CDR1 and CDR2 (germline): SGHRS, YFSETQ. Drawing the rest from reference TRBV5-1 and TRBJ1-1, the complete variable domain is KAGVTQTPRYLIKTRGQQVTLSCSPISGHRSVSWYQQTPGQGLQFLFEYFSETQRNKGNFPGRFSGRQFSNSRSEMNVSTLELGDSALYLCASSFAQGVGTEAFFGQGTRLTVV.

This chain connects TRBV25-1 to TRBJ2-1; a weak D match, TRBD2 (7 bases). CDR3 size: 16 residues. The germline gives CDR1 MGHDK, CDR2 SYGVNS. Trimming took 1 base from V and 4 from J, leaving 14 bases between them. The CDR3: CASSESTAGAYNEQFF. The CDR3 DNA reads TGTGCCAGCAGTGAATCAACGGCGGGGGCATACAATGAGCAGTTCTTC.

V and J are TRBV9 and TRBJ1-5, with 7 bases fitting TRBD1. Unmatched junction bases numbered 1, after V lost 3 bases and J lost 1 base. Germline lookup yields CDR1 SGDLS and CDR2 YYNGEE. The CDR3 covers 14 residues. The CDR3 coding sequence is TGTGCCAGCAGCGCAGGGGGAAGCAATCAGCCCCAGCATTTT. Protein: CASSAGGSNQPQHF.

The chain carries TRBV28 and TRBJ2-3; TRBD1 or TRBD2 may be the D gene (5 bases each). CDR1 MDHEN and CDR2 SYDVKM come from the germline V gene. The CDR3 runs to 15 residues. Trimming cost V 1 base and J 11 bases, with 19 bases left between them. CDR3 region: CASSLSSPGRAKQYF. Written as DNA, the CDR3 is TGTGCCAGCAGTTTATCCTCTCCGGGACGGGCGAAGCAGTATTTT.

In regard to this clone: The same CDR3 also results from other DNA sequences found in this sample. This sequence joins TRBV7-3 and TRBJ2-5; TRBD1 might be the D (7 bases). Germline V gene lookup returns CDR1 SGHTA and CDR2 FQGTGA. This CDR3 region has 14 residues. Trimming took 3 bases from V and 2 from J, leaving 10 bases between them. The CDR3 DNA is TGTGCCAGCAGCTTCCAGGGGGGACAAGAGACCCAGTACTTC. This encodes CASSFQGGQETQYF. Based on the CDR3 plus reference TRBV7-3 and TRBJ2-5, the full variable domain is GAGVSQTPSNKVTEKGKYVELRCDPISGHTALYWYRQSLGQGPEFLIYFQGTGAADDSGLPNDRFFAVRPEGSVSTLKIQRTERGDSAVYLCASSFQGGQETQYFGPGTRLLVL.

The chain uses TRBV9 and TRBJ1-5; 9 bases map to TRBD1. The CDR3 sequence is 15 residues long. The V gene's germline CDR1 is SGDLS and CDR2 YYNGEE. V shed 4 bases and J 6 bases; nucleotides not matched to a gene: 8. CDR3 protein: CASSRTGTGIQPQHF. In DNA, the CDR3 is TGTGCCAGCAGCCGCACCGGGACAGGGATTCAGCCCCAGCATTTT.

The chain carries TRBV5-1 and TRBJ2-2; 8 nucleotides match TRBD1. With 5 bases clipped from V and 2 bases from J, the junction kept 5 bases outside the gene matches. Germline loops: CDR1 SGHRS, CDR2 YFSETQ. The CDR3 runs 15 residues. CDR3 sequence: CASRFTGGNTGELFF. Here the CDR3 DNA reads TGCGCCAGCAGATTCACAGGGGGTAACACCGGGGAGCTGTTTTTT. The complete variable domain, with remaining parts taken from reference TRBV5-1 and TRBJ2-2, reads KAGVTQTPRYLIKTRGQQVTLSCSPISGHRSVSWYQQTPGQGLQFLFEYFSETQRNKGNFPGRFSGRQFSNSRSEMNVSTLELGDSALYLCASRFTGGNTGELFFGEGSRLTVL.

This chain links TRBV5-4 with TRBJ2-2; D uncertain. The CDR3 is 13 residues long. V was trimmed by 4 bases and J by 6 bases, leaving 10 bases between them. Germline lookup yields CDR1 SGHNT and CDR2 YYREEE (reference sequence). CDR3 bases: TGTGCCAGCAGCGTATTGGCATCCGGGGAGCTGTTTTTT. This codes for CASSVLASGELFF.

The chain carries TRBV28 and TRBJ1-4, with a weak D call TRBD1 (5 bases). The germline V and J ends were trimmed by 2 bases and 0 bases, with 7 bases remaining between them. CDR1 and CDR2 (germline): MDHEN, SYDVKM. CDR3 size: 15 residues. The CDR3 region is CASSLGGTTNEKLFF. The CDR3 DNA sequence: TGTGCCAGCAGTTTAGGGGGTACAACTAATGAAAAACTGTTTTTT. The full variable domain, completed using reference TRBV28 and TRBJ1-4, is DVKVTQSSRYLVKRTGEKVFLECVQDMDHENMFWYRQDPGLGLRLIYFSYDVKMKEKGDIPEGYSVSREKKERFSLILESASTNQTSMYLCASSLGGTTNEKLFFGSGTQLSVL.

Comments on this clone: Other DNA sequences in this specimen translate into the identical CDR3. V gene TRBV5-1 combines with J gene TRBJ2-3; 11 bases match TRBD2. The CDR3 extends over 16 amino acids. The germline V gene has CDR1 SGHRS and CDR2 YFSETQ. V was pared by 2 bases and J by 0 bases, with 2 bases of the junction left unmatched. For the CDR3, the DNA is TGCGCCAGCAGCTTACGACTAGCGGGAAGCACAGATACGCAGTATTTT. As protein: CASSLRLAGSTDTQYF.